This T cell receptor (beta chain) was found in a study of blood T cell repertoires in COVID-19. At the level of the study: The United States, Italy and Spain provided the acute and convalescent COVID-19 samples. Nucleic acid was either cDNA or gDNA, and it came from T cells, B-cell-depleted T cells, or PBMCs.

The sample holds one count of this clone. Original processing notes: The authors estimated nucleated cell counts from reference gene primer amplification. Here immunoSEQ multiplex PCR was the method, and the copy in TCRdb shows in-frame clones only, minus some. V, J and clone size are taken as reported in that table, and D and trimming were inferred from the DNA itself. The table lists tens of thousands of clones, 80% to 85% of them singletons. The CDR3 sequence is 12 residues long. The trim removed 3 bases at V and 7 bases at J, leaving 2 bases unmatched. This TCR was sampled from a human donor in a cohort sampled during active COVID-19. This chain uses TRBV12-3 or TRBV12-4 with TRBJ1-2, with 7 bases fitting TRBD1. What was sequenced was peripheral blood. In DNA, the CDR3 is TGTGCCAGCAGTTTGACAGGGCTTGGCTACACCTTC. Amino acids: CASSLTGLGYTF.